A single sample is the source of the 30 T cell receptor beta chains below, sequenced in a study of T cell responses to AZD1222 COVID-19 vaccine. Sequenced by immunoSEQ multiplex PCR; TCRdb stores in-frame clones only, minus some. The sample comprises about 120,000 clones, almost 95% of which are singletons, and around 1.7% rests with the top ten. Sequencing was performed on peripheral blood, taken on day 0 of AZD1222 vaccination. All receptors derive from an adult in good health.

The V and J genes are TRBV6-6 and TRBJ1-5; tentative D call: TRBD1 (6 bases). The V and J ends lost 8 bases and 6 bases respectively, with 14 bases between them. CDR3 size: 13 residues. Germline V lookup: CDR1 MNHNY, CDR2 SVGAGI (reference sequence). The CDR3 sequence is CASQDSTRQPQHF. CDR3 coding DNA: TGTGCCAGCCAGGACAGTACGCGTCAGCCCCAGCATTTT.

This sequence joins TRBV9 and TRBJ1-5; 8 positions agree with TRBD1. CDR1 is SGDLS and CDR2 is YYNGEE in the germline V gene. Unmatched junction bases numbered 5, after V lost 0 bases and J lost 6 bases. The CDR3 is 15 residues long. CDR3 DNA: TGTGCCAGCAGCGTAGGAGGACAGGGCGGTCAGCCCCAGCATTTT. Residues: CASSVGGQGGQPQHF.

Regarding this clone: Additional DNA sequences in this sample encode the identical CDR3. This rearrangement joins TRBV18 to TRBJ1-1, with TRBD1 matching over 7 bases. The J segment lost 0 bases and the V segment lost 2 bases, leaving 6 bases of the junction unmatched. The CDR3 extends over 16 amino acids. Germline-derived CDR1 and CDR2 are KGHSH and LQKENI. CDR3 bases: TGTGCCAGCTCACCAGGGGCAGGGGGTATGAACACTGAAGCTTTCTTT. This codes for CASSPGAGGMNTEAFF.

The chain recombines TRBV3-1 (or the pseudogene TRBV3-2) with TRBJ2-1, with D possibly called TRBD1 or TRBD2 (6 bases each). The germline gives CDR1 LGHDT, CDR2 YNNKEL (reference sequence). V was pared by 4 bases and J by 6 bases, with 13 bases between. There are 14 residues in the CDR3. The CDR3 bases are TGTGCCAGCAGCCCCCACGGGGGCCTCAATGAGCAGTTCTTC. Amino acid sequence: CASSPHGGLNEQFF.

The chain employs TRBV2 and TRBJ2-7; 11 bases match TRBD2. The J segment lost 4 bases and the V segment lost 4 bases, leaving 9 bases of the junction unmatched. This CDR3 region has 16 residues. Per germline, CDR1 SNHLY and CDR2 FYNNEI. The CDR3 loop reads CASSGLASGRLYEQYV. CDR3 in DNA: TGTGCCAGCAGTGGTCTGGCTAGCGGGAGGCTATACGAGCAGTACGTC.

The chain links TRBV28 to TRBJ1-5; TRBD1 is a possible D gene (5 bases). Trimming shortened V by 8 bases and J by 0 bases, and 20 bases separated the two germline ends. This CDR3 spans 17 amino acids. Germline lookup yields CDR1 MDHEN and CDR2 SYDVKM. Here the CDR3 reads CASRTSLGGNSNQPQHF. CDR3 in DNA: TGTGCCAGCCGAACCTCCCTCGGGGGAAATAGCAATCAGCCCCAGCATTTT.

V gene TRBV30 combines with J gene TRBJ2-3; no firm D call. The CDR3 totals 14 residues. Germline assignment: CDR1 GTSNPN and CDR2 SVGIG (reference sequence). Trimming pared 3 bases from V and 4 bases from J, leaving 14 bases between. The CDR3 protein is CAWSRAARADTQYF. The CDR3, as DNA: TGTGCCTGGAGCCGCGCCGCTAGGGCAGATACGCAGTATTTT.

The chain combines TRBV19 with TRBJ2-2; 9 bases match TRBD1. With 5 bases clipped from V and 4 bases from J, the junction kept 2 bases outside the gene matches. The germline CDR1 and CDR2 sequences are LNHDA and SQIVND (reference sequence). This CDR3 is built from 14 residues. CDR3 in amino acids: CASSPTGGTGELFF. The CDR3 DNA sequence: TGTGCCAGTAGTCCGACAGGGGGCACCGGGGAGCTGTTTTTT. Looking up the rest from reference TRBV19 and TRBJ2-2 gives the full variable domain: DGGITQSPKYLFRKEGQNVTLSCEQNLNHDAMYWYRQDPGQGLRLIYYSQIVNDFQKGDIAEGYSVSREKKESFPLTVTSAQKNPTAFYLCASSPTGGTGELFFGEGSRLTVL.

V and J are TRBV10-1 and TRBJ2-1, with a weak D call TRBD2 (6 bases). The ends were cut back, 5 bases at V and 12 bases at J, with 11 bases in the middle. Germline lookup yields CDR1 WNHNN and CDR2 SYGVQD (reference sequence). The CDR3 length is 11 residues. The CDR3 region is CASSTGTSQFF. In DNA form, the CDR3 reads TGCGCCAGCAGTACCGGGACTTCGCAGTTCTTC.

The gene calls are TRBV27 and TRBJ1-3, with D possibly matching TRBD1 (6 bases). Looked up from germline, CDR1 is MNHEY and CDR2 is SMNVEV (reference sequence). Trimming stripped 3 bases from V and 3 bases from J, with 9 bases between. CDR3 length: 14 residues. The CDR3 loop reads CASSLTGRGNTIYF. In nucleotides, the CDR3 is TGTGCCAGCAGTTTGACAGGTCGTGGAAACACCATATATTTT.

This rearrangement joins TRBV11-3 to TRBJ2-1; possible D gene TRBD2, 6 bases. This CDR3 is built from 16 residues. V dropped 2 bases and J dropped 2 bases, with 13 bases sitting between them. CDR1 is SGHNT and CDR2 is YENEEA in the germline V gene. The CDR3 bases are TGTGCCAGCAGCTTAACCGGCGGGGTGCCCTACAATGAGCAGTTCTTC. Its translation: CASSLTGGVPYNEQFF.

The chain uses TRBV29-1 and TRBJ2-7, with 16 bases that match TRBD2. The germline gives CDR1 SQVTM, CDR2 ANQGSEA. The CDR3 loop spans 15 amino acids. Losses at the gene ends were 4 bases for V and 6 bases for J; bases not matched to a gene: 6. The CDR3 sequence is CSVAGTSGGASEQYF. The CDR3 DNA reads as TGCAGCGTTGCCGGGACTAGCGGGGGGGCCTCCGAGCAGTACTTC.

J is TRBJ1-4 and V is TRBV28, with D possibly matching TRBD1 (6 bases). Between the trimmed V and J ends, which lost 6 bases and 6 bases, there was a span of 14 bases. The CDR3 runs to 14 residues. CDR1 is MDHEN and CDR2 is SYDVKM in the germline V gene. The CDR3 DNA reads TGTGCCAGCAGACAACAGGGCGTTTATGAAAAACTGTTTTTT. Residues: CASRQQGVYEKLFF.

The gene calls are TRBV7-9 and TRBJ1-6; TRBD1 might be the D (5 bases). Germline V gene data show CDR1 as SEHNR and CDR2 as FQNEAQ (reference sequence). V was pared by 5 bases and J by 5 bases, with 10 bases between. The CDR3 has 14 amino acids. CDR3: CASSEQGHNSPLHF. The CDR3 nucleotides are TGTGCCAGCAGCGAGCAGGGACATAATTCACCCCTCCACTTT.

CDR3 bases: TGTGCCAGCAGCCAAGATAACGACAGGGGTAATGGCTACACCTTC. Translation: CASSQDNDRGNGYTF. The rearrangement uses TRBV3-1 (or the pseudogene TRBV3-2) and TRBJ1-2; 8 bases are shared with TRBD1. CDR3 length equals 15 residues. Germline loops: CDR1 LGHDT, CDR2 YNNKEL (reference sequence). With 0 bases clipped from V and 6 bases from J, the junction kept 6 bases outside the gene matches.

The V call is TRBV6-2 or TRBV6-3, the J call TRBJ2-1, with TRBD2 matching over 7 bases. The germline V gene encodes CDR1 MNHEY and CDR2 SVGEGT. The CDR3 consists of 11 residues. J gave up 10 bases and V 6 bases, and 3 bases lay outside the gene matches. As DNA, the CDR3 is TGTGCCAGCAGCCTCGGGGGGGAGCAGTTCTTC. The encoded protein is CASSLGGEQFF.

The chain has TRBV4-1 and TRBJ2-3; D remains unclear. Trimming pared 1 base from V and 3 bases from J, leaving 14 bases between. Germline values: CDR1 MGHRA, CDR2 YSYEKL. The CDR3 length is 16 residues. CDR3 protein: CASSQGRWGGTDTQYF. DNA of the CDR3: TGCGCCAGCAGCCAAGGTAGATGGGGTGGGACAGATACGCAGTATTTT.

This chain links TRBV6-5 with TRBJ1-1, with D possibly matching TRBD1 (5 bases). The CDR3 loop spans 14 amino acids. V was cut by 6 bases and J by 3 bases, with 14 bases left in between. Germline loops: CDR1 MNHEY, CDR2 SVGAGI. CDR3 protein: CASRRGGPDTEAFF. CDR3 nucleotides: TGTGCCAGCAGGAGGGGCGGCCCTGACACTGAAGCTTTCTTT.

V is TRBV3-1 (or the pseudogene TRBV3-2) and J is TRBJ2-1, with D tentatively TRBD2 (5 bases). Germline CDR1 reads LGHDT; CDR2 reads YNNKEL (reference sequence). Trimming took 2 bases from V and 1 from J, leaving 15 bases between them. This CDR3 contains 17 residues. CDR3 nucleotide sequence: TGTGCCAGCAGCCAATTGTGGGATACGGGGTCCTACAATGAGCAGTTCTTC. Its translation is CASSQLWDTGSYNEQFF.

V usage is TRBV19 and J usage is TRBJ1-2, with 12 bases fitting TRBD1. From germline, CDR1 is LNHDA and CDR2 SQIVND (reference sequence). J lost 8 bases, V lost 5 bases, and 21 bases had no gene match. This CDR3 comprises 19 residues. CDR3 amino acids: CASSPLERGTGGFGVGYTF. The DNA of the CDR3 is TGTGCCAGTAGTCCTCTCGAAAGGGGGACAGGGGGCTTTGGGGTCGGCTACACCTTC.

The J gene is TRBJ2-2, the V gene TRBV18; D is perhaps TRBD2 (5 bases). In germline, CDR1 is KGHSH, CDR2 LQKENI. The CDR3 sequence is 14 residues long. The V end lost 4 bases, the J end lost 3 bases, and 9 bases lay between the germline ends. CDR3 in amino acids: CASSLTRDTGELFF. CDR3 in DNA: TGTGCCAGCTCACTCACTAGAGACACCGGGGAGCTGTTTTTT.

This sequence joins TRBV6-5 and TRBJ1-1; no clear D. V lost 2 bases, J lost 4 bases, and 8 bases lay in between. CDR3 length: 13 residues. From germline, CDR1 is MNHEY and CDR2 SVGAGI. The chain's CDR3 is CASSYGQVTEAFF. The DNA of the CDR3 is TGTGCCAGCAGTTACGGGCAGGTCACTGAAGCTTTCTTT.

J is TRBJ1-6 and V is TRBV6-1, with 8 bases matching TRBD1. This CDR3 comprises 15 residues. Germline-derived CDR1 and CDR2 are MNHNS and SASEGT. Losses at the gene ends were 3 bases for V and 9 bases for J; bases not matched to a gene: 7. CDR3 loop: CASSDPTGDGSPLHF. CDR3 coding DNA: TGTGCCAGCAGTGACCCGACAGGGGACGGTTCACCCCTCCACTTT.

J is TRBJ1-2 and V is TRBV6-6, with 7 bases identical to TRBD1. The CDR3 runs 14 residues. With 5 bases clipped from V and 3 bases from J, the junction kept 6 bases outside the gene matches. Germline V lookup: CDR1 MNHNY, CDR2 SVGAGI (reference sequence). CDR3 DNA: TGTGCCAGCAGTCCCGCGGGACAGCACTATGGCTACACCTTC. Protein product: CASSPAGQHYGYTF.

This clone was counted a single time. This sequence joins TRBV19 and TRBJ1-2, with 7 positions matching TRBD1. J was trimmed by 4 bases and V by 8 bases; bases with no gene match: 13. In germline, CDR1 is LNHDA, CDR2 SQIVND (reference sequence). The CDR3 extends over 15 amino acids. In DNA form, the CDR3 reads TGTGCCAGTGCCCGAAGTATGACAGGGCGCTATGGCTACACCTTC. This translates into CASARSMTGRYGYTF.

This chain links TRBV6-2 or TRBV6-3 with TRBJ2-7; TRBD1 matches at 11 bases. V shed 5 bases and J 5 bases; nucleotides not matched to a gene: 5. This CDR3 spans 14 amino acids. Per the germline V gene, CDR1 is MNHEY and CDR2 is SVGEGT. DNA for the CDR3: TGTGCCAGCAGTACCGGGACAGGGGGTGACGAGCAGTACGTC. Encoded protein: CASSTGTGGDEQYV.

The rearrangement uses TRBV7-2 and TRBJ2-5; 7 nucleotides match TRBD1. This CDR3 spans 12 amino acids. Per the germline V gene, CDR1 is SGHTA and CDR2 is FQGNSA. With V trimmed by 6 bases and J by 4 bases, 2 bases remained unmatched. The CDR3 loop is CASSRGRETQYF. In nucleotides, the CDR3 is TGTGCCAGCAGTAGGGGGCGAGAGACCCAGTACTTC.

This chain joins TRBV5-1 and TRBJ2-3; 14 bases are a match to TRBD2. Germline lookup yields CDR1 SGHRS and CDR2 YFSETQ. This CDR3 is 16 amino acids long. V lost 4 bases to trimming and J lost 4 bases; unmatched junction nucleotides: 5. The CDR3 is CASSMGLAGVADTQYF. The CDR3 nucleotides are TGCGCCAGCAGCATGGGACTAGCGGGAGTGGCAGATACGCAGTATTTT.

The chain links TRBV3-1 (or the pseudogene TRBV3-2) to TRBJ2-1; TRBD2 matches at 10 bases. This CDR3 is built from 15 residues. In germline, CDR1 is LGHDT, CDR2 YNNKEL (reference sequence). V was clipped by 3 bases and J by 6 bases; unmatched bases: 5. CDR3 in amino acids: CASSHQRGGLNEQFF. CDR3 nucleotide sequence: TGTGCCAGCAGCCACCAGCGGGGGGGCCTCAATGAGCAGTTCTTC.

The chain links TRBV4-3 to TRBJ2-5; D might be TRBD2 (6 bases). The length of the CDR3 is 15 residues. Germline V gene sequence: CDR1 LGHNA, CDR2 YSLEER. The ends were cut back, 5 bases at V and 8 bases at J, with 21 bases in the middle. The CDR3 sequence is CASSSLWTGVATQYF. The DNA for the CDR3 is TGCGCCAGCAGCTCTTTATGGACGGGGGTGGCAACCCAGTACTTC.